These 5 T cell receptor beta chains originate from one sample sequenced in a study of shared clonotypes between healthy human individuals. Produced via immunoSEQ multiplex PCR; TCRdb's table is partial and in-frame only. The sample carries 950,000 to 1,100,000 clones, approximately 68% recorded once. Sequencing input: memory CD4+ T cells sorted from blood. Regarding subset: CD45RA-negative fraction. These receptors all come from a young man in good health.

The V call is TRBV9, the J call TRBJ2-3; TRBD2 matches 10 bases. V was clipped by 6 bases and J by 4 bases; unmatched bases: 14. Germline V gene lookup returns CDR1 SGDLS and CDR2 YYNGEE. The CDR3 has 17 amino acids. CDR3 sequence: CASTPGRSGRVADTQYF. The CDR3 DNA is TGTGCCAGCACCCCCGGTCGGAGCGGGAGGGTCGCAGATACGCAGTATTTT.

As regards this clone: The same CDR3 also results from other DNA sequences found in this sample. The V call is TRBV10-3, the J call TRBJ1-5; tentatively, D is TRBD1 (6 bases). CDR1 is ENHRY and CDR2 is SYGVKD in the germline V gene. The V gene lost 3 bases and the J gene lost 4 bases, with 10 bases spanning the gap. The CDR3 runs 14 residues. CDR3 nucleotides: TGTGCCATCAGTGAACAGGGCTTGAATCAGCCCCAGCATTTT. It is translated as CAISEQGLNQPQHF.

This clone was observed a few times. The rearrangement links TRBV5-5 to TRBJ2-5; possible D gene TRBD2, 5 bases. The CDR3 extends over 14 amino acids. CDR1 and CDR2 from the germline V gene are SGHKS and YYEKEE (reference sequence). The V end lost 0 bases, the J end lost 5 bases, and 11 bases lay between the germline ends. CDR3 coding DNA: TGTGCCAGCAGCTTGGCCTCGGGAATGGAGACCCAGTACTTC. It yields the protein CASSLASGMETQYF.

V gene TRBV7-2 combines with J gene TRBJ2-3; no firm D call. The germline V and J ends were trimmed by 5 bases and 3 bases, with 15 bases remaining between them. Germline V lookup: CDR1 SGHTA, CDR2 FQGNSA. CDR3 size: 15 residues. CDR3 DNA: TGTGCCAGCAGCCTCGACGCCCCGGTGACAGATACGCAGTATTTT. Amino acid sequence: CASSLDAPVTDTQYF.

The chain's CDR3 is CASSLQSLGLSGNTIYF. The CDR3 DNA is TGTGCCAGCAGCTTGCAGTCGTTAGGACTCTCTGGAAACACCATATATTTT. The rearrangement joins TRBV11-2 to TRBJ1-3, with D hard to call. The germline V gene encodes CDR1 SGHAT and CDR2 FQNNGV. Deletions cut 3 bases from V and 0 bases from J, with 15 bases between. The CDR3 spans 17 residues.